A single sample gave rise to the 21 T cell receptor beta chains below, sequenced in a study of cytomegalovirus exposure and HLA in healthy donors (dated by TCRdb to about 2017). The library was produced with the immunoSEQ multiplex PCR assay. A mixture of 60 forward primers for TCR Vbeta segments and 13 reverse primers for TCR Jbeta segments was used in the multiplex PCR. TCRdb mirrors the immuneACCESS table, restricted to in-frame sequences. Some clones are absent from its copies; in checked studies, under half trace to an unresolved V gene, and the reason for the others is unknown. Recorded for this sample are around 150,000 clones; approximately 85% of them occurred a single time. The biggest ten clones account for roughly 10% of the sample. Sequenced: PBMCs. Source of these receptors: a man in his forties or fifties in good health and CMV-seropositive.

This clone showed up just a few times. As DNA, the CDR3 is TGTGCCAGCAGCTTAGCGGCAGGGTCGTACACCTTC. It codes for CASSLAAGSYTF. The chain links TRBV7-2 to TRBJ1-2; D possibly corresponds to TRBD1 (5 bases). Germline lookup yields CDR1 SGHTA and CDR2 FQGNSA. V lost 0 bases, J lost 11 bases, and 10 bases lay in between. CDR3 length: 12 amino acids.

The V and J genes are TRBV7-9 and TRBJ2-7; the D gene is possibly TRBD2 (5 bases). Germline CDR1 and CDR2: SEHNR and FQNEAQ (reference sequence). V dropped 6 bases and J dropped 1 base, with 10 bases sitting between them. This CDR3 contains 13 residues. CDR3 in amino acids: CASSRTGSYEQYF. The CDR3 DNA follows: TGTGCCAGCAGTCGGACGGGATCCTACGAGCAGTACTTC.

The V and J genes are TRBV2 and TRBJ1-5; the match to TRBD1 covers 7 bases. The CDR3 extends over 15 amino acids. Germline-derived CDR1 and CDR2 are SNHLY and FYNNEI. With V trimmed by 3 bases and J by 0 bases, 2 bases remained unmatched. The CDR3 DNA follows: TGTGCCAGCAGTGAGACAGGGAATAGCAATCAGCCCCAGCATTTT. Translating it yields CASSETGNSNQPQHF.

This clone was seen a handful of times. V is TRBV28 and J is TRBJ1-1, with 8 bases matching TRBD1. Trimming removed 6 bases from V and 0 bases from J; junction bases left unmatched: 18. The CDR3 covers 19 residues. The germline CDR1 and CDR2 sequences are MDHEN and SYDVKM. The CDR3 reads CASSDSSGGWGIMNTEAFF. CDR3 sequence (DNA): TGTGCCAGCAGCGATTCCTCAGGGGGCTGGGGGATCATGAACACTGAAGCTTTCTTT.

This clone was seen only a few times. The rearrangement uses TRBV20-1 and TRBJ2-7, with 8 bases aligning to TRBD1. CDR1 DFQATT and CDR2 SNEGSKA come from the germline V gene (reference sequence). CDR3 size: 11 residues. Unmatched junction bases numbered 4, after V lost 7 bases and J lost 5 bases. CDR3 bases: TGCAGTGGACAGGGGACCAACGAGCAGTACTTC. Translating gives CSGQGTNEQYF.

This clone was counted only a few times. This chain links TRBV7-3 with TRBJ2-7; 10 bases map to TRBD2. Germline CDR1 is SGHTA and CDR2 is FQGTGA. The CDR3 length is 15 residues. Trimming took 1 base from V and 3 from J; bases not matched to a gene: 3. The CDR3 sequence: CASSLNPSGSYEQYF. The CDR3 coding sequence is TGTGCCAGCAGCTTAAATCCTAGCGGGAGCTACGAGCAGTACTTC. The whole variable domain, filled in from reference TRBV7-3 and TRBJ2-7, reads GAGVSQTPSNKVTEKGKYVELRCDPISGHTALYWYRQSLGQGPEFLIYFQGTGAADDSGLPNDRFFAVRPEGSVSTLKIQRTERGDSAVYLCASSLNPSGSYEQYFGPGTRLTVT.

This clone showed up just a few times. The CDR3 here is CASSEQGSQPQHF. DNA of the CDR3: TGTGCCAGCAGTGAACAGGGGTCTCAGCCCCAGCATTTT. The V call is TRBV6-1, the J call TRBJ1-5; perhaps TRBD1 as D (6 bases). This CDR3 has 13 residues. Trimming removed 2 bases at V and 6 bases at J, with 8 bases between. Germline-derived CDR1 and CDR2 are MNHNS and SASEGT.

The genes are TRBV5-6 and TRBJ1-6; D is unclear. Trimming left V 0 bases short and J 0 bases short, with 7 bases between. The germline V gene has CDR1 SGHDT and CDR2 YYEEEE. CDR3 length: 16 residues. CDR3 sequence reads: CASSLAGSSYNSPLHF. CDR3 coding DNA: TGTGCCAGCAGCTTGGCTGGGAGCTCCTATAATTCACCCCTCCACTTT.

The chain combines TRBV7-8 with TRBJ2-1, with D possibly TRBD1 on 5 matching bases. Germline V gene data show CDR1 as SGHVS and CDR2 as FQNEAQ. Trimming shortened V by 5 bases and J by 2 bases, and 10 bases separated the two germline ends. The CDR3 has 14 amino acids. CDR3 in DNA: TGTGCCAGCAGCCTGACAGAAACCTACAATGAGCAGTTCTTC. Amino acid sequence: CASSLTETYNEQFF.

V usage is TRBV11-2 and J usage is TRBJ2-7; 7 nucleotides agree with TRBD1. This CDR3 has 14 amino acids. Germline values: CDR1 SGHAT, CDR2 FQNNGV. With 3 bases clipped from V and 3 bases from J, the junction kept 5 bases outside the gene matches. CDR3 nucleotide sequence: TGTGCCAGCAGCTTGTCACAGGGGAGCTACGAGCAGTACTTC. Its protein is CASSLSQGSYEQYF.

The chain couples TRBV5-6 to TRBJ2-4; TRBD1 might be the D (5 bases). V lost 4 bases and J 11 bases, leaving 16 bases between the germline ends. The CDR3 loop spans 13 amino acids. The germline V gene encodes CDR1 SGHDT and CDR2 YYEEEE. CDR3 coding DNA: TGTGCCAGCAGCCCCACAAGCGACAGTCTTCAGTACTTC. It codes for CASSPTSDSLQYF.

This chain joins TRBV10-3 and TRBJ1-1; possible D gene TRBD1, 5 bases. Per the germline V gene, CDR1 is ENHRY and CDR2 is SYGVKD. This CDR3 spans 14 amino acids. The V end lost 3 bases, the J end lost 1 base, and 9 bases lay between the germline ends. The CDR3 DNA follows: TGTGCCATCAGTGATCACCAGGGGAACACTGAAGCTTTCTTT. The encoded protein is CAISDHQGNTEAFF.

The chain recombines TRBV28 with TRBJ2-1; unclear D gene. V was pared by 7 bases and J by 2 bases, with 12 bases between. The CDR3 runs 14 residues. Per the germline V gene, CDR1 is MDHEN and CDR2 is SYDVKM. For the CDR3, the DNA is TGTGCCAGCAAGTCTCTTACTCCCTACAATGAGCAGTTCTTC. Its translation: CASKSLTPYNEQFF.

The chain carries TRBV9 and TRBJ2-2, with D possibly TRBD2 on 6 matching bases. V lost 4 bases and J lost 4, with 11 bases in between. Germline V gives CDR1 SGDLS, CDR2 YYNGEE. The CDR3 covers 14 residues. CDR3 loop: CASSSQGGTGELFF. The CDR3 DNA follows: TGTGCCAGCAGCTCTCAGGGAGGCACCGGGGAGCTGTTTTTT.

This clone has a single count. This rearrangement joins TRBV19 to TRBJ1-2; a weak D match, TRBD1 (5 bases). With 0 bases removed from V and 7 bases from J, the gap between germline ends came to 18 bases. This CDR3 has 16 residues. CDR1 LNHDA and CDR2 SQIVND come from the germline V gene (reference sequence). CDR3 amino acids: CASSIDVAGLLAGYTF. The CDR3 DNA follows: TGTGCCAGTAGTATAGATGTAGCAGGGCTTCTCGCTGGCTACACCTTC.

This clone showed up just a few times. The rearrangement uses TRBV28 and TRBJ2-5, with 7 nucleotides matching TRBD2. This CDR3 spans 15 amino acids. Per germline, CDR1 MDHEN and CDR2 SYDVKM. The trim removed 7 bases at V and 0 bases at J, leaving 8 bases unmatched. CDR3 loop: CASKKIREDQETQYF. Written as DNA, the CDR3 is TGTGCCAGCAAAAAAATCCGGGAGGACCAAGAGACCCAGTACTTC.

The chain recombines TRBV5-6 with TRBJ2-4, with D perhaps TRBD1 (8 bases). Per the germline V gene, CDR1 is SGHDT and CDR2 is YYEEEE. The length of the CDR3 is 17 residues. V lost 1 base, J lost 0 bases, and 14 bases lay in between. The CDR3 DNA follows: TGTGCCAGCAGCTTGACAGGGGGGGGTATAGCCAAAAACATTCAGTACTTC. As protein: CASSLTGGGIAKNIQYF.

This clone was observed a single time. The chain is built from TRBV7-2 and TRBJ2-7; D might be TRBD2 (6 bases). CDR3 length: 12 amino acids. Trimming pared 2 bases from V and 7 bases from J, leaving 9 bases between. CDR1 is SGHTA and CDR2 is FQGNSA in the germline V gene. The CDR3 region has the DNA TGTGCCAGCAGCTTATATGCGGGGGAGCAGTACTTC. Protein product: CASSLYAGEQYF.

The chain links TRBV4-2 to TRBJ2-1, with D tentatively TRBD1 (6 bases). CDR3 size: 15 residues. Trimming removed 2 bases at V and 0 bases at J, with 8 bases between. CDR1 is LGHNA and CDR2 is YNFKEQ in the germline V gene. CDR3 protein: CASSQRDNSYNEQFF. CDR3 in DNA: TGTGCCAGCAGCCAACGGGACAACTCCTACAATGAGCAGTTCTTC.

As concerns this clone: An end of the junction differs from the germline gene, which may be a read error. The same CDR3 can be traced to other DNA sequences in this sample. The rearrangement links TRBV7-3 to TRBJ2-2; D unresolved. The CDR3 has 13 residues. The V gene's germline CDR1 is SGHTA and CDR2 FQGTGA. The CDR3 DNA is TGCGCCAGCAGCTCAGTGAACACCGGGGAGCTGTTTTTT. The encoded protein is CASSSVNTGELFF.

V is TRBV9 and J is TRBJ2-5; 9 nucleotides match TRBD1. The CDR3 loop spans 15 amino acids. Trimming removed 2 bases from V and 5 bases from J; junction bases left unmatched: 7. CDR1 is SGDLS and CDR2 is YYNGEE in the germline V gene. The CDR3: CASSVLQGAGETQYF. The CDR3 region has the DNA TGTGCCAGCAGCGTTCTACAGGGGGCTGGGGAGACCCAGTACTTC.